This T cell receptor (beta chain) was documented in a study of neoadjuvant anti-PD-1 for oral cavity cancer. TCRdb's table, derived via immunoSEQ multiplex PCR, lists solely in-frame clones and lacks some. Of about 61,000 clones listed, approximately 79% are singletons. Patients were newly diagnosed with stage II-IVA oral cavity squamous cell carcinoma without prior systemic or radiation treatment. About this clone: Its target is unknown.

Trimming stripped 4 bases from V and 1 base from J, with 7 bases between. CDR3 length: 13 amino acids. Germline CDR1 WNHNN, CDR2 SYGVQD (reference sequence). Study-level findings and limits: Treg/Th17 ratio rose with pretreatment blood and fell with post-treatment tumor TCRbeta clonality.

The sequences come from PBMCs, collected before nivolumab (anti-PD-1) treatment. The receptor's source is a person aged 35-79 years with oral cavity squamous cell carcinoma. The rearrangement joins TRBV10-1 to TRBJ1-2; D may be TRBD1 (5 bases). In nucleotides, the CDR3 is TGCGCCAGCAGTGCGGGACGTAACTATGGCTACACCTTC. This sequence encodes CASSAGRNYGYTF.